The present entry profiles one T cell receptor beta chain with its context. Antigen unknown. Profiling relied on immunoSEQ multiplex PCR, and the TCRdb table lists in-frame clones only, not all of them. The sample carries around 94,000 clones, over 85% recorded once. This specimen belongs to a study of a mutant IDH1 vaccine in newly diagnosed glioma. Study details: Most had both radiotherapy and temozolomide beforehand; others had only one.

Specified time point: week 47, end of study. Every vaccine dose comprised 300 ug of mutant IDH1 20-mer peptide plus topical imiquimod. Notes on the study in general: Of the patients, 85% to 95% had vaccine-induced immune responses.

The CDR3 runs to 13 residues. Germline lookup yields CDR1 MNHEY and CDR2 SVGAGI. V was shortened by 5 bases and J by 3 bases, with 7 bases between the two germline ends. The sequencing used PBMCs, collected from a glioma patient whose treatment included an IDH1 peptide vaccine. The chain has TRBV6-5 and TRBJ1-4; the D is unclear. The sequence was collected from a woman in her fifties or sixties with glioma. This chain's CDR3 is CASSRYSNEKLFF. The DNA of the CDR3 is TGTGCCAGCAGTCGGTACTCTAATGAAAAACTGTTTTTT.